The rows below give T cell receptor beta chains drawn from one sample of a study of lung T cells in sarcoidosis with Löfgren's syndrome. TCRdb ran MiXCR on the reads and lists one entry per CDR3 protein. The data show about 20,000 distinct CDR3 sequences, roughly 22% seen once. The sequenced sample consisted of CD4+ T cells from PBMCs. The receptor source for this set is a human donor with sarcoidosis (Löfgren's syndrome or another form), or a control subject (not recorded which). Each CDR3 is given with its conserved first and last residue. A D gene is named only where the DNA matches it firmly. Part of the rows lack a size; the others show once, few, many or a class for expanded clones.

>TRBV6-6|-|many|TRBJ2-7
CASSYSGDEQYF
TGTGCCAGCAGTTACTCGGGGGACGAGCAGTACTTC
>TRBV20-1|-|medium-sized|TRBJ2-1
CSAGQNNEQFF
TGCAGTGCCGGACAGAACAATGAGCAGTTCTTC
>TRBV28|-|many|TRBJ1-3
CASSFTISGNTIYF
TGTGCCAGCAGTTTTACTATCTCTGGAAACACCATATATTTT
>TRBV5-1|TRBD1|many|TRBJ2-3
CASSGQDLHTDTQYF
TGCGCCAGCAGCGGACAGGATCTTCACACAGATACGCAGTATTTT
>TRBV20-1|-|many|TRBJ2-5
CSVRDAGTQYF
TGCAGTGTCAGAGATGCGGGGACCCAGTACTTC
>TRBV7-2|TRBD1|-|TRBJ2-3
CAGSLGGSQIPQYF
TGTGCCGGCAGCTTAGGGGGCAGTCAGATCCCGCAGTATTTT
>TRBV15|-|many|TRBJ2-5
CATSRDLGVETQYF
TGTGCCACCAGCAGAGATTTGGGGGTGGAGACCCAGTACTTC
>TRBV6-1|-|medium-sized|TRBJ2-3
CASGSPRPADTQYF
TGTGCCAGCGGTTCTCCCCGCCCGGCAGATACGCAGTATTTT
>TRBV27|TRBD2|medium-sized|TRBJ2-1
CASSLEWREPFYNEQFF
TGTGCCAGCAGTTTAGAGTGGCGGGAGCCATTCTACAATGAGCAGTTCTTC
>TRBV27|TRBD1|medium-sized|TRBJ2-7
CASSPTGAGTGVREQYF
TGTGCCAGCAGTCCTACCGGAGCCGGGACAGGGGTGAGGGAGCAGTACTTC
>TRBV7-9|-|many|TRBJ2-3
CASSPKGPDTQYF
TGTGCCAGCAGCCCAAAGGGCCCAGATACGCAGTATTTT
>TRBV15|TRBD2|many|TRBJ2-5
CATSRAGGLAGQETQYF
TGTGCCACCAGCAGAGCAGGCGGACTAGCGGGCCAAGAGACCCAGTACTTC
>TRBV11-2|-|many|TRBJ2-5
CASSLQPIIQETQYF
TGTGCCAGCAGCTTACAACCAATAATCCAAGAGACCCAGTACTTC
>TRBV20-1|-|-|TRBJ2-3
CSASLGRRTDTPYF
TGCAGCGCTAGTCTCGGGAGAAGGACAGATACGCCGTATTTT
>TRBV10-3|-|many|TRBJ1-3
CAISEGLTLGNTIYF
TGTGCCATCAGTGAGGGACTGACGCTAGGAAACACCATATATTTT
>TRBV20-1|TRBD2|-|TRBJ2-1
CSANLPLAGTNNEQFF
TGCAGTGCAAACCTACCCCTAGCGGGAACAAACAATGAGCAGTTCTTC
>TRBV7-2|-|many|TRBJ2-7
CASSLREGWGSLGQYF
TGTGCCAGCAGCCTAAGGGAAGGGTGGGGATCCTTGGGGCAGTACTTC
>TRBV5-4|-|many|TRBJ1-1
CASSLGILNTEAFF
TGTGCCAGCAGCTTGGGGATTTTGAACACTGAAGCTTTCTTT
>TRBV19|TRBD2|many|TRBJ2-3
CASSIAPDRAGVPDTQYF
TGTGCCAGTAGTATAGCCCCCGACAGAGCGGGAGTACCAGATACGCAGTATTTT
>TRBV28|-|many|TRBJ1-1
CASSFPGVNTEAFF
TGTGCCAGCAGTTTCCCCGGGGTGAACACTGAAGCTTTCTTT
>TRBV7-9|-|many|TRBJ1-1
CASSLGGSEAFF
TGTGCCAGCAGCTTAGGGGGTTCTGAAGCTTTCTTT
>TRBV12-3/TRBV12-4|-|-|TRBJ2-7
CASSLSNERYF
TGTGCCAGCAGTTTGTCGAACGAGCGGTACTTC
>TRBV5-4|-|many|TRBJ2-1
CASSSGGETYNEQFF
TGTGCCAGCAGCTCCGGCGGGGAGACCTACAATGAGCAGTTCTTC
>TRBV7-9|TRBD2|many|TRBJ2-1
CASSSGRNTYNEQFF
TGTGCCAGCAGTAGCGGGAGGAACACCTACAATGAGCAGTTCTTC
>TRBV6-1|-|-|TRBJ2-3
CASSSQWSTDTQYF
TGTGCCAGCAGTTCCCAATGGAGCACAGATACGCAGTATTTT
>TRBV28|-|-|TRBJ1-1
CANSQMGTEASF
TGTGCCAACAGCCAAATGGGTACTGAAGCTTCCTTT
>TRBV20-1|TRBD1|many|TRBJ2-4
CSARQGAGAKNIQYF
TGCAGTGCTAGACAGGGGGCCGGGGCCAAAAACATTCAGTACTTC
>TRBV19|TRBD1|many|TRBJ2-1
CASSVDRVSYNEQFF
TGTGCCAGTAGTGTCGACAGGGTATCCTACAATGAGCAGTTCTTC
>TRBV5-1|-|many|TRBJ2-1
CASSPARGQYNEQFF
TGCGCCAGCAGCCCGGCCAGAGGGCAATACAATGAGCAGTTCTTC
>TRBV30|TRBD1|-|TRBJ1-1
CAWVYWTGKTDSNTEAFF
TGTGCCTGGGTATACTGGACAGGGAAAACCGATTCGAACACTGAAGCTTTCTTT
>TRBV28|-|-|TRBJ2-2
CASNFLSVLGEPGELFF
TGTGCCAGCAATTTCTTGTCTGTTCTAGGGGAACCCGGGGAGCTGTTTTTT
>TRBV19|TRBD1|many|TRBJ1-2
CASSIASARTGSAYGYTF
TGTGCCAGTAGTATAGCGTCCGCGAGGACAGGTAGCGCCTATGGCTACACCTTC
>TRBV6-1|TRBD2|many|TRBJ2-2
CASRGSAGLASTGELFF
TGTGCCAGCAGGGGTAGCGCGGGACTAGCTTCCACCGGGGAGCTGTTTTTT
>TRBV20-1|-|-|TRBJ1-5
CSAPLVLGSNQPQHF
TGCAGTGCACCCCTAGTTTTAGGGTCCAATCAGCCCCAGCATTTT
>TRBV20-1|-|many|TRBJ2-7
CSARGDRYEQYF
TGCAGTGCTAGAGGAGACCGTTACGAGCAGTACTTC
>TRBV11-2|-|many|TRBJ2-1
CASSLGPGIYNEQFF
TGTGCCAGCAGCTTAGGACCAGGGATCTACAATGAGCAGTTCTTC
>TRBV20-1|TRBD1|many|TRBJ2-7
CSAGTGATYEQYF
TGCAGTGCCGGGACAGGGGCCACCTACGAGCAGTACTTC
>TRBV7-8|-|many|TRBJ2-7
CASSPLTQLTYEQYF
TGTGCCAGCAGCCCTCTTACCCAGCTTACCTACGAGCAGTACTTC
>TRBV5-1|TRBD2|-|TRBJ2-1
CASSFPLSGGRTDYNEQFF
TGCGCCAGCAGCTTCCCCCTTTCAGGCGGGAGGACCGATTACAATGAGCAGTTCTTC
>TRBV28|-|many|TRBJ1-2
CASSLSAKPNYGYTF
TGTGCCAGCAGTTTATCCGCAAAGCCTAACTATGGCTACACCTTC
>TRBV28|-|many|TRBJ1-2
CASSFTRRGGYGYTF
TGTGCCAGCAGTTTTACCAGACGAGGGGGCTATGGCTACACCTTC
>TRBV20-1|-|medium-sized|TRBJ1-6
CSAPPVGSDRSPLHF
TGCAGTGCTCCCCCTGTGGGCTCAGACAGGTCACCCCTCCACTTT
>TRBV4-2|TRBD2|few|TRBJ2-1
CAGSAGGVNNEQFF
TGTGCCGGCAGCGCGGGAGGGGTCAACAATGAGCAGTTCTTC
>TRBV28|TRBD1|many|TRBJ1-1
CASSPTTGKNTEAFF
TGTGCCAGCAGTCCTACGACAGGGAAGAACACTGAAGCTTTCTTT
>TRBV14|-|many|TRBJ1-1
CASSQEGVTEAFF
TGTGCCAGCAGCCAAGAGGGTGTTACTGAAGCTTTCTTT
>TRBV2|-|many|TRBJ1-5
CASSGMAGNQPQHF
TGTGCCAGCAGTGGGATGGCCGGGAATCAGCCCCAGCATTTT
>TRBV11-3|-|many|TRBJ2-3
CASSLGTSSTDTQYF
TGTGCCAGCAGTCTCGGGACTTCCTCAACAGATACGCAGTATTTT
>TRBV28|TRBD1|medium-sized|TRBJ1-1
CASNNQGAPFEAFF
TGTGCCAGCAACAACCAGGGGGCCCCTTTTGAAGCTTTCTTT
>TRBV29-1|-|many|TRBJ1-1
CSVEGHRNTEAFF
TGCAGCGTTGAAGGACACAGGAACACTGAAGCTTTCTTT
>TRBV6-1|-|-|TRBJ2-1
CASSGRGSKRLSYDEQFF
TGTGCCAGCAGTGGACGTGGAAGCAAAAGGCTCTCCTACGATGAGCAGTTCTTC
>TRBV4-3|-|many|TRBJ2-3
CASSHRDRDTQYF
TGCGCCAGCAGCCACCGCGACAGAGATACGCAGTATTTT
>TRBV7-2|-|many|TRBJ1-1
CASSLSRTANTEAFF
TGTGCCAGCAGCTTAAGCAGGACAGCAAACACTGAAGCTTTCTTT
>TRBV9|TRBD1|-|TRBJ1-5
CASSRTGQSNQPQHF
TGTGCCAGCAGCAGGACAGGGCAGAGCAATCAGCCCCAGCATTTT
>TRBV12-3/TRBV12-4|-|few|TRBJ1-5
CASSLKYSNQPQHF
TGTGCCAGCAGTTTAAAATATAGCAATCAGCCCCAGCATTTT
>TRBV11-2|-|medium-sized|TRBJ2-3
CASSTRYGTDTQYF
TGTGCCAGCAGCACCCGTTACGGCACAGATACGCAGTATTTT
>TRBV28|-|many|TRBJ1-1
CASRPAVPNTEAFF
TGTGCCAGCAGACCCGCGGTTCCGAACACTGAAGCTTTCTTT
>TRBV10-3|TRBD1|many|TRBJ2-7
CAISTGQGAFYEQYF
TGTGCCATCAGTACAGGACAGGGGGCCTTCTACGAGCAGTACTTC
>TRBV7-2|-|few|TRBJ1-2
CASSIGTPAVDGYTF
TGTGCCAGCAGCATTGGGACTCCGGCTGTGGATGGCTACACCTTC
>TRBV20-1|-|medium-sized|TRBJ1-1
CSAIPFGFNTEAFF
TGCAGTGCCATCCCGTTTGGATTTAACACTGAAGCTTTCTTT